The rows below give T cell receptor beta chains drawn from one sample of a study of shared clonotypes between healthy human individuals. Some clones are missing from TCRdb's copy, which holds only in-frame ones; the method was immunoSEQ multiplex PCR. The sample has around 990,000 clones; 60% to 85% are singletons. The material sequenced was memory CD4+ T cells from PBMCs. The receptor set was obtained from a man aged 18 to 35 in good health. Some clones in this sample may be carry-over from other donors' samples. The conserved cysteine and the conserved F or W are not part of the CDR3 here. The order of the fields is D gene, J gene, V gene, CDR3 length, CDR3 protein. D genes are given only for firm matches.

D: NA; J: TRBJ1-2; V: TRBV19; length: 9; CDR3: ASSSRERYT
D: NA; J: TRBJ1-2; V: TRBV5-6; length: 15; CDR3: ASSPGWGRTTNYGYT
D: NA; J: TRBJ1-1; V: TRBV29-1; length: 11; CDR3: SVEEVGGAGAF
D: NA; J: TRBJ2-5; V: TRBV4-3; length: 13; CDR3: ASSQETGWKETQY
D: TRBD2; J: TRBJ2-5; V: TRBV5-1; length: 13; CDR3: ASSLAGTSGNPEY
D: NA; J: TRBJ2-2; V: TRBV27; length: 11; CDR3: ASSLGLGTQLF
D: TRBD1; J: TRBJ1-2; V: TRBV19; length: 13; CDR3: ASSIGPGGAYGYT
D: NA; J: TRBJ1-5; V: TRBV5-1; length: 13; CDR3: ASRRGLEGNQPQH
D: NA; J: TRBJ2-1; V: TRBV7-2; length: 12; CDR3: ASSASSSYNEQF
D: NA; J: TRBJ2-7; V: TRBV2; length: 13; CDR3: ASTAGQTVSYEQY
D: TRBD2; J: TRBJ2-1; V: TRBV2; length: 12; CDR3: ASGGTSSYNEQF
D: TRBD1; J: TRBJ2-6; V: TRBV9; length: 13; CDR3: ASSRQGSGANVLT
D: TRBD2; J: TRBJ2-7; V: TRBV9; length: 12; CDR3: ASSASGASYEQY
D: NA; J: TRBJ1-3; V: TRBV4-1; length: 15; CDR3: ASSPLDQKISGNTIY
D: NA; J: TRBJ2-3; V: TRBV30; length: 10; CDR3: AWTTGTDTQY
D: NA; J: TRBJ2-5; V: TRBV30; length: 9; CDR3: AWNSRETQY
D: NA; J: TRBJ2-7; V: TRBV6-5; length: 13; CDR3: ASSAVWDSSYEQY
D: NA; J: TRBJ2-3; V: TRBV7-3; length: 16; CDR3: ASSLRDRRAGEPDTQY
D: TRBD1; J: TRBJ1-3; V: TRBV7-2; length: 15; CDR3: ASSSQTGATSGNTIY
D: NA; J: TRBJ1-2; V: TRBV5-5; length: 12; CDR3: ASSLMGLEGGYT
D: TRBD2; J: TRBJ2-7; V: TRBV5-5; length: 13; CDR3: ASSTLAGGGYEQY
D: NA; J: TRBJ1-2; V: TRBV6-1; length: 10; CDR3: ASYRDAYGYT
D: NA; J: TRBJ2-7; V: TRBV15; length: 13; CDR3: ATSRRRDGTYEQY
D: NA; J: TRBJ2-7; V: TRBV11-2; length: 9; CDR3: ASSPVVEQY
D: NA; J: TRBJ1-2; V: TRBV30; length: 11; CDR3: AWSPHTGYGYT
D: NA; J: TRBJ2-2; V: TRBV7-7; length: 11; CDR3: ASSSGNTGELF
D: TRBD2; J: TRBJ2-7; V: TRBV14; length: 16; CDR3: ASSQGLAGGLKVDEQY
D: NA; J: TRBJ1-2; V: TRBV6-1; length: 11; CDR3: ASSEPDRQLCT
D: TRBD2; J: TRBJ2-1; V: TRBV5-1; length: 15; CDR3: ASSPDPSGSSYNEQF
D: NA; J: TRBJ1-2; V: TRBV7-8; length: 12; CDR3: ASSPRGTTMGYT
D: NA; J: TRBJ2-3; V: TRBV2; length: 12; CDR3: ASSDSSSTDTQY
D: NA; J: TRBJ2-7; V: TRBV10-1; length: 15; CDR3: ASSYTGHPGGSYEQY
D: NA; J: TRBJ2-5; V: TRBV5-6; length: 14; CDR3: ASSLWGLLAQETQY
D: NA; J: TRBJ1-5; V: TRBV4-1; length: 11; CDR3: ASSQEDNRPQH
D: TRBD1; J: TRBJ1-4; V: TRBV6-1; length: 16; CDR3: ASSALDRGDATNEKLF
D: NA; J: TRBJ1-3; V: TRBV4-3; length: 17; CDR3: ASSQVWTPGPSSGNTIY
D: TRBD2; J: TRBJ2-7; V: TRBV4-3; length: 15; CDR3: ASSQSWGLAGVYEQY
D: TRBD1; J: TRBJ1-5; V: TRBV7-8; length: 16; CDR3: ASSLAGGTAYSNQPQH
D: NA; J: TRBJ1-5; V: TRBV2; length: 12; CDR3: ASSDGTGVKPQH
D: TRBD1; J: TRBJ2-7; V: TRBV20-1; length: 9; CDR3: SGTGGREQY
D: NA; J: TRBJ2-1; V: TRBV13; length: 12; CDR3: ASSFRSGYNEQF
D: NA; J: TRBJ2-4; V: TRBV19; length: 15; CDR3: ASSISAVISAKNIQY
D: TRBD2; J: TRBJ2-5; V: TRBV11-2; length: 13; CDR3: ASIPGLAGGETQY
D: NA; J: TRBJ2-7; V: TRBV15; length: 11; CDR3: ATAKDFSYEQY
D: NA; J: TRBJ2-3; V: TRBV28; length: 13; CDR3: ASSLAGQGSDTQY